The 27 T cell receptor beta chains in this list originate from one sample, sequenced in a study of cytomegalovirus exposure and HLA in healthy donors. Primers: 60 Vbeta forward and 13 Jbeta reverse. Profiled with immunoSEQ multiplex PCR; TCRdb holds only in-frame clones, not every one. The sample lists 70,000 to 100,000 clones, 55% to 75% occurring once. The sample was PBMCs. The receptors come from a man aged 50 to 60 in good health and CMV-seronegative.

V usage is TRBV28 and J usage is TRBJ2-1; D not certain. Germline V gene data show CDR1 as MDHEN and CDR2 as SYDVKM. The CDR3 spans 13 residues. Between the trimmed V and J ends, which lost 5 bases and 7 bases, there was a span of 12 bases. The CDR3 region is CASSAHRVNEQFF. The CDR3 DNA sequence: TGTGCCAGCAGTGCCCACCGGGTGAATGAGCAGTTCTTC.

This clone was detected a few times. The chain carries TRBV11-2 and TRBJ2-3; D is unresolved. The CDR3 runs to 16 residues. Germline V CDR1 and CDR2: SGHAT, FQNNGV. V lost 4 bases to trimming and J lost 2 bases, with 16 bases between them. For the CDR3, the DNA is TGTGCCAGCAGCTCCCTCCCCGGGTTCGACACAGATACGCAGTATTTT. This gives the protein CASSSLPGFDTDTQYF.

The chain couples TRBV28 to TRBJ2-7; the D gene is possibly TRBD1 (6 bases). The CDR3 spans 16 residues. V lost 3 bases, J lost 2 bases, and 17 bases lay in between. Germline CDR1 reads MDHEN; CDR2 reads SYDVKM. Here the CDR3 DNA reads TGTGCCAGCAGTTTCCCCTGGCAGGGACAAACCTACGAGCAGTACTTC. Amino acids: CASSFPWQGQTYEQYF.

J is TRBJ1-2 and V is TRBV11-2; tentative D call: TRBD1 (6 bases). This CDR3 is 15 amino acids long. Trimming shortened V by 2 bases and J by 0 bases, and 10 bases separated the two germline ends. Germline CDR1 SGHAT, CDR2 FQNNGV. The CDR3 loop reads CASSLNRVTNYGYTF. CDR3 DNA: TGTGCCAGCAGCTTAAACAGGGTGACTAACTATGGCTACACCTTC.

The rearrangement uses TRBV7-8 and TRBJ1-3; 7 bases are shared with TRBD1. V lost 5 bases, J lost 4 bases, and 5 bases stayed unmatched. Germline-derived CDR1 and CDR2 are SGHVS and FQNEAQ. The length of the CDR3 is 14 residues. CDR3 coding DNA: TGTGCCAGCAGCCCGACAGGGCCCGGAAACACCATATATTTT. This translates into CASSPTGPGNTIYF.

The V and J genes are TRBV28 and TRBJ2-1; a possible D gene is TRBD2 (6 bases). The germline V and J ends were trimmed by 1 base and 8 bases, with 15 bases remaining between them. The CDR3 sequence is 15 residues long. CDR1 and CDR2 (germline): MDHEN, SYDVKM. The CDR3 DNA reads as TGTGCCAGCAGTTTATTGTCTCGCGGGGTCTATGAGCAGTTCTTC. It codes for CASSLLSRGVYEQFF. Drawing the rest from reference TRBV28 and TRBJ2-1, the complete variable domain is DVKVTQSSRYLVKRTGEKVFLECVQDMDHENMFWYRQDPGLGLRLIYFSYDVKMKEKGDIPEGYSVSREKKERFSLILESASTNQTSMYLCASSLLSRGVYEQFFGPGTRLTVL.

The CDR3 DNA reads TGTGCCAGAAGAATCCCCCACAGGGGCTACGAGCAGTACGTC. This encodes CARRIPHRGYEQYV. The rearrangement links TRBV5-3 to TRBJ2-7; TRBD1 matches at 7 bases. TRBV5-3 is an open reading frame, and its role is uncertain. Trimming at V came to 5 bases and at J to 3 bases, leaving 8 bases not matched to a gene. CDR3 length equals 14 residues.

The V gene is TRBV9, the J gene TRBJ2-5, with D possibly being TRBD2 (5 bases). The CDR3 length is 16 residues. V lost 1 base and J lost 1, with 14 bases in between. Germline loops: CDR1 SGDLS, CDR2 YYNGEE. CDR3 DNA sequence: TGTGCCAGCAGCGTAAGTTTCCCTGAGGGCCAAGAGACCCAGTACTTC. The encoded protein is CASSVSFPEGQETQYF.

This chain links TRBV19 with TRBJ1-2, with D perhaps TRBD1 (5 bases). The CDR3 is made up of 15 amino acids. Germline values: CDR1 LNHDA, CDR2 SQIVND (reference sequence). V dropped 5 bases and J dropped 4 bases, with 17 bases sitting between them. Written as DNA, the CDR3 is TGTGCCAGTAGTTCTTCAGGGCCCCCGGGCTATGGCTACACCTTC. Its translation: CASSSSGPPGYGYTF.

The chain employs TRBV7-8 and TRBJ2-7; D possibly corresponds to TRBD1 (6 bases). There are 14 residues in the CDR3. The germline CDR1 and CDR2 sequences are SGHVS and FQNEAQ. The V end was cut by 2 bases, the J end by 5 bases, with 13 bases between. CDR3 DNA: TGTGCCAGCAGCTTATTTAGGGGACAAAACGAGCAGTACTTC. It encodes CASSLFRGQNEQYF. Based on the CDR3 plus reference TRBV7-8 and TRBJ2-7, the full variable domain is GAGVSQSPRYKVAKRGQDVALRCDPISGHVSLFWYQQALGQGPEFLTYFQNEAQLDKSGLPSDRFFAERPEGSVSTLKIQRTQQEDSAVYLCASSLFRGQNEQYFGPGTRLTVT.

The chain joins TRBV19 to TRBJ1-4, with TRBD1 matching 9 bases. V lost 5 bases to trimming and J lost 7 bases; unmatched junction nucleotides: 5. The CDR3 consists of 14 residues. CDR1 and CDR2 from the germline V gene are LNHDA and SQIVND (reference sequence). As DNA, the CDR3 is TGTGCCAGTAGTCCACAGGGGGCCGGTGAAAAACTGTTTTTT. This translates into CASSPQGAGEKLFF.

The chain uses TRBV7-2 and TRBJ1-5; 9 bases are shared with TRBD1. CDR3 length: 15 amino acids. CDR1 SGHTA and CDR2 FQGNSA come from the germline V gene. V shed 3 bases and J 7 bases; nucleotides not matched to a gene: 7. CDR3 protein: CASSFQGQGSQPQHF. The DNA for the CDR3 is TGTGCCAGCAGCTTTCAGGGACAGGGTTCGCAGCCCCAGCATTTT.

The rearrangement uses TRBV18 and TRBJ1-5, with TRBD1 identical over 7 bases. V lost 4 bases, J lost 11 bases, and 17 bases stayed unmatched. The germline CDR1 and CDR2 sequences are KGHSH and LQKENI. This CDR3 comprises 16 residues. This CDR3 is CASSHRTGDMLGTQHF. For the CDR3, the DNA is TGTGCCAGCTCACATAGGACAGGCGACATGTTGGGGACCCAGCATTTT.

The chain is built from TRBV5-1 and TRBJ2-3; no definite D call. The CDR3 has 13 amino acids. Trimming removed 2 bases at V and 6 bases at J, with 10 bases between. Per the germline V gene, CDR1 is SGHRS and CDR2 is YFSETQ. Written as DNA, the CDR3 is TGCGCCAGCAGCTTAGTAGCAGCGGATACGCAGTATTTT. Protein product: CASSLVAADTQYF.

The chain carries TRBV4-2 and TRBJ2-3; D possibly corresponds to TRBD2 (6 bases). Trimming pared 4 bases from V and 2 bases from J, leaving 10 bases between. The CDR3 loop spans 14 amino acids. Germline CDR1 reads LGHNA; CDR2 reads YNFKEQ. In DNA, the CDR3 is TGTGCCAGCAGCCCTAGGGGACTCACAGATACGCAGTATTTT. Translated, it gives CASSPRGLTDTQYF.

The chain couples TRBV7-9 to TRBJ2-3; D perhaps matches TRBD2 (7 bases). The germline V and J ends were trimmed by 0 bases and 6 bases, with 16 bases remaining between them. This CDR3 contains 16 residues. CDR1 is SEHNR and CDR2 is FQNEAQ in the germline V gene (reference sequence). CDR3 in DNA: TGTGCCAGCAGCTTAGCACAGGGAGGGCTCGGGGATACGCAGTATTTT. Translating gives CASSLAQGGLGDTQYF.

The chain combines TRBV4-3 with TRBJ2-6, with TRBD1 as a possible D gene (6 bases). From germline, CDR1 is LGHNA and CDR2 YSLEER. The V end was cut by 4 bases, the J end by 1 base, with 11 bases between. This CDR3 spans 16 amino acids. CDR3 sequence reads: CASSRLQGSGANVLTF. In DNA form, the CDR3 reads TGCGCCAGCAGCCGACTACAGGGTTCTGGGGCCAACGTCCTGACTTTC.

This clone turned up a few times. The chain couples TRBV9 to TRBJ2-6; tentatively, D is TRBD1 (6 bases). Germline V gene sequence: CDR1 SGDLS, CDR2 YYNGEE. V lost 3 bases, J lost 0 bases, and 13 bases lay in between. The CDR3 sequence is 17 residues long. The CDR3 sequence: CASSGTGHRSGANVLTF. The CDR3 coding sequence is TGTGCCAGCAGCGGGACGGGACACCGCTCTGGGGCCAACGTCCTGACTTTC.

The chain recombines TRBV29-1 with TRBJ1-2, with D possibly TRBD1 on 6 matching bases. Per the germline V gene, CDR1 is SQVTM and CDR2 is ANQGSEA. The CDR3 is 13 residues long. The V and J ends lost 7 bases and 8 bases respectively, with 20 bases between them. In DNA form, the CDR3 reads TGCAGCGCCCTCTTTCTGGGGGCGGACGGCTACACCTTC. Its protein product is CSALFLGADGYTF. Full variable domain (missing parts from reference TRBV29-1 and TRBJ1-2): SAVISQKPSRDICQRGTSLTIQCQVDSQVTMMFWYRQQPGQSLTLIATANQGSEATYESGFVIDKFPISRPNLTFSTLTVSNMSPEDSSIYLCSALFLGADGYTFGSGTRLTVV.

This clone was seen once. This sequence joins TRBV25-1 and TRBJ2-1; TRBD1 aligns across 7 bases. Germline V gene sequence: CDR1 MGHDK, CDR2 SYGVNS. J lost 4 bases, V lost 4 bases, and 10 bases had no gene match. The CDR3 covers 16 residues. The CDR3, as DNA: TGTGCCAGCAGTGGAGCCCGGGACAGAAAGTACAATGAGCAGTTCTTC. It is translated as CASSGARDRKYNEQFF.

This chain uses TRBV15 with TRBJ2-1, with D possibly matching TRBD2 (5 bases). Germline-derived CDR1 and CDR2 are LNHNV and YYDKDF (reference sequence). The V end lost 0 bases, the J end lost 6 bases, and 15 bases lay between the germline ends. The CDR3 totals 16 residues. This CDR3 reads CATSREVTREFNEQFF. CDR3 DNA sequence: TGTGCCACCAGCAGAGAGGTAACTAGGGAATTCAATGAGCAGTTCTTC.

The V and J genes are TRBV2 and TRBJ2-1; TRBD2 agrees at 7 bases. The CDR3 spans 13 residues. Germline CDR1 is SNHLY and CDR2 is FYNNEI. Trimming cost V 5 bases and J 10 bases; bases outside gene matches: 8. This chain's CDR3 is CASSPDSGREQFF. The CDR3 DNA sequence: TGTGCCAGCAGTCCGGACTCCGGGAGGGAGCAGTTCTTC.

This clone was seen more than once but under ten times. This chain links TRBV5-1 with TRBJ2-3; 10 nucleotides line up with TRBD2. The CDR3 has 16 amino acids. Germline V gives CDR1 SGHRS, CDR2 YFSETQ. V lost 5 bases and J lost 0; bases outside the gene matches: 6. In nucleotides, the CDR3 is TGCGCCAGCAGTTCCCTGACTAGCGGGAGCACAGATACGCAGTATTTT. Translating it yields CASSSLTSGSTDTQYF.

The chain links TRBV9 to TRBJ2-5; perhaps TRBD2 as D (6 bases). This CDR3 region has 15 residues. V lost 7 bases and J 7 bases, leaving 23 bases between the germline ends. The germline V gene has CDR1 SGDLS and CDR2 YYNGEE. The CDR3 DNA follows: TGTGCCAGCCGGCCGGCGGGGTCTGAGTTCGGGACCCAGTACTTC. Protein sequence: CASRPAGSEFGTQYF.

This sequence joins TRBV14 and TRBJ2-5, with D perhaps TRBD1 (5 bases). Germline assignment: CDR1 SGHDN and CDR2 FVKESK. The CDR3 consists of 14 residues. V was clipped by 4 bases and J by 7 bases, with 16 bases between them. The CDR3 DNA follows: TGTGCCAGCAGCCGCGTGGGTTTAGGGGTGACCCAGTACTTC. Protein product: CASSRVGLGVTQYF.

This chain joins TRBV5-1 and TRBJ1-1; D is unresolved. Germline V gives CDR1 SGHRS, CDR2 YFSETQ. V lost 5 bases, J lost 7 bases, and 18 bases lay in between. CDR3 size: 14 residues. Here the CDR3 reads CASSDQEKAYEAFF. CDR3 nucleotides: TGCGCCAGCAGTGATCAGGAAAAGGCGTATGAAGCTTTCTTT.

The chain has TRBV20-1 and TRBJ2-1; D is possibly TRBD2 (6 bases). CDR1 and CDR2 from the germline V gene are DFQATT and SNEGSKA (reference sequence). V was cut by 6 bases and J by 6 bases, with 9 bases left in between. This CDR3 comprises 11 residues. This chain's CDR3 is CSAGTGNEQFF. CDR3 nucleotide sequence: TGCAGTGCGGGGACTGGCAATGAGCAGTTCTTC.